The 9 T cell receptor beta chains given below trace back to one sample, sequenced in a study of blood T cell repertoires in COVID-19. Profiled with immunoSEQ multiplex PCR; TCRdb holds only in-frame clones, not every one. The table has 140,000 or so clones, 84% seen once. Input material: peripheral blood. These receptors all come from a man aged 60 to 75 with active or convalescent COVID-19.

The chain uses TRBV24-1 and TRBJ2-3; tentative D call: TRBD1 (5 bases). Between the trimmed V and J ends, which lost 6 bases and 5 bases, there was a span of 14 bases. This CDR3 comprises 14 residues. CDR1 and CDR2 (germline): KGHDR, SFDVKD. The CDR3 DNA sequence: TGTGCCACCAGTCACCCGACTGGACAAGATACGCAGTATTTT. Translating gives CATSHPTGQDTQYF.

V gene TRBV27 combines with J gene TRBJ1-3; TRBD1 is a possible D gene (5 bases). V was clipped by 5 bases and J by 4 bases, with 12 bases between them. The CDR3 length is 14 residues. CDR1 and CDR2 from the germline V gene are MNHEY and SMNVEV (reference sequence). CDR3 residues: CASSGRGWGNTIYF. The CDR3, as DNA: TGTGCCAGCAGTGGACGGGGGTGGGGAAACACCATATATTTT.

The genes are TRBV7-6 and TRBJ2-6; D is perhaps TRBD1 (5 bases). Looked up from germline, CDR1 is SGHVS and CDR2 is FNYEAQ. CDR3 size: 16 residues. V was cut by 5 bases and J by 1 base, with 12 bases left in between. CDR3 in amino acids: CASSLLGVSGANVLTF. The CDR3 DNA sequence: TGTGCCAGCAGCCTTCTAGGGGTTTCTGGGGCCAACGTCCTGACTTTC.

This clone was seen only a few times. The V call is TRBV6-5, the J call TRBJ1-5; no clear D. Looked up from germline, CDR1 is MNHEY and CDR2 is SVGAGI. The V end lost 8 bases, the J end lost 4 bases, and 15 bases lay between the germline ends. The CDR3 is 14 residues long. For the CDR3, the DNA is TGTGCCAGCTCCAACGCGGGGTGGAATCAGCCCCAGCATTTT. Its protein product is CASSNAGWNQPQHF.

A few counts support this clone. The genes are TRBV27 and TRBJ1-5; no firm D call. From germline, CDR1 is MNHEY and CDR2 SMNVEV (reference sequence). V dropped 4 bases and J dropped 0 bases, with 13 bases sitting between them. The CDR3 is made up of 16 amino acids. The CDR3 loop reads CASSSNSRGSNQPQHF. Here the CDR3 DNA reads TGTGCCAGCAGTTCCAATAGTCGGGGTAGCAATCAGCCCCAGCATTTT.

CDR3 coding DNA: TGTGCCAGCAGCCAAAGTCAGGGGAGAGATTCACCCCTCCACTTT. The encoded protein is CASSQSQGRDSPLHF. V usage is TRBV14 and J usage is TRBJ1-6; D perhaps matches TRBD1 (6 bases). The CDR3 is 15 residues long. Germline CDR1 is SGHDN and CDR2 is FVKESK. V gave up 2 bases and J gave up 8 bases, with 13 bases separating them.

The CDR3 protein is CASSLRNQPQHF. The CDR3 coding sequence is TGTGCCAGCAGTCTCCGGAATCAGCCCCAGCATTTT. V and J are TRBV6-2 or TRBV6-3 and TRBJ1-5; D is unclear. The germline V gene has CDR1 MNHEY and CDR2 SVGEGT. The ends were cut back, 5 bases at V and 4 bases at J, with 6 bases in the middle. This CDR3 has 12 residues.

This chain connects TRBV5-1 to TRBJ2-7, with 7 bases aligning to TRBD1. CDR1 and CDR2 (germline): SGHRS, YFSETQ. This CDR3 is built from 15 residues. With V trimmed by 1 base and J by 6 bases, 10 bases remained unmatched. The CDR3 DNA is TGCGCCAGCAGCTTGACCCTGACAGGGTCGGGCGAGCAGTACTTC. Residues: CASSLTLTGSGEQYF.

CDR3 amino acids: CASSTRDSRQPQHF. CDR3 sequence (DNA): TGTGCCAGCAGTACTCGAGACTCCCGCCAGCCCCAGCATTTT. The chain recombines TRBV2 with TRBJ1-5; D gene unclear. V shed 5 bases and J shed 7 bases, with 15 bases lying between them. Germline lookup yields CDR1 SNHLY and CDR2 FYNNEI. The CDR3 length is 14 residues.